This T cell receptor (beta chain) was sequenced in a study of identical twins. This clonotype was counted many times. The antigen is not known. V was clipped by 4 bases and J by 8 bases, with 20 bases between them. The CDR3 is 16 amino acids. Germline V gene lookup returns CDR1 KGHSH and CDR2 LQKENI. Points from the study as a whole: Potential partial confounding of zero-insertion analyses by invariant MAIT and iNKT cells was noted. Where beta out-of-frame sequences were concerned, excess twin sharing was weaker. For out-of-frame alpha sequences shared by twins, low generation probability was in excess.

Using its own MiXCR run on the 5' RACE reads, TCRdb lists one record per CDR3 protein. The sample consists of some 570,000 distinct CDR3 sequences, approximately 20% of them appearing once. Among all donors, each was a healthy Caucasian. The sample was also reused in another study, on yellow fever vaccine responses in identical twins.

The chain recombines TRBV18 with TRBJ1-4, with D possibly being TRBD1 (6 bases). This clonotype originated in a woman aged 18-29 years in good health. Sequenced: CD4+ T cells sorted from blood. The CDR3 region is CASSLYGQSAWEKLFF. CDR3 nucleotides: TGTGCCAGCTCACTTTACGGACAGTCGGCATGGGAAAAACTGTTTTTT.